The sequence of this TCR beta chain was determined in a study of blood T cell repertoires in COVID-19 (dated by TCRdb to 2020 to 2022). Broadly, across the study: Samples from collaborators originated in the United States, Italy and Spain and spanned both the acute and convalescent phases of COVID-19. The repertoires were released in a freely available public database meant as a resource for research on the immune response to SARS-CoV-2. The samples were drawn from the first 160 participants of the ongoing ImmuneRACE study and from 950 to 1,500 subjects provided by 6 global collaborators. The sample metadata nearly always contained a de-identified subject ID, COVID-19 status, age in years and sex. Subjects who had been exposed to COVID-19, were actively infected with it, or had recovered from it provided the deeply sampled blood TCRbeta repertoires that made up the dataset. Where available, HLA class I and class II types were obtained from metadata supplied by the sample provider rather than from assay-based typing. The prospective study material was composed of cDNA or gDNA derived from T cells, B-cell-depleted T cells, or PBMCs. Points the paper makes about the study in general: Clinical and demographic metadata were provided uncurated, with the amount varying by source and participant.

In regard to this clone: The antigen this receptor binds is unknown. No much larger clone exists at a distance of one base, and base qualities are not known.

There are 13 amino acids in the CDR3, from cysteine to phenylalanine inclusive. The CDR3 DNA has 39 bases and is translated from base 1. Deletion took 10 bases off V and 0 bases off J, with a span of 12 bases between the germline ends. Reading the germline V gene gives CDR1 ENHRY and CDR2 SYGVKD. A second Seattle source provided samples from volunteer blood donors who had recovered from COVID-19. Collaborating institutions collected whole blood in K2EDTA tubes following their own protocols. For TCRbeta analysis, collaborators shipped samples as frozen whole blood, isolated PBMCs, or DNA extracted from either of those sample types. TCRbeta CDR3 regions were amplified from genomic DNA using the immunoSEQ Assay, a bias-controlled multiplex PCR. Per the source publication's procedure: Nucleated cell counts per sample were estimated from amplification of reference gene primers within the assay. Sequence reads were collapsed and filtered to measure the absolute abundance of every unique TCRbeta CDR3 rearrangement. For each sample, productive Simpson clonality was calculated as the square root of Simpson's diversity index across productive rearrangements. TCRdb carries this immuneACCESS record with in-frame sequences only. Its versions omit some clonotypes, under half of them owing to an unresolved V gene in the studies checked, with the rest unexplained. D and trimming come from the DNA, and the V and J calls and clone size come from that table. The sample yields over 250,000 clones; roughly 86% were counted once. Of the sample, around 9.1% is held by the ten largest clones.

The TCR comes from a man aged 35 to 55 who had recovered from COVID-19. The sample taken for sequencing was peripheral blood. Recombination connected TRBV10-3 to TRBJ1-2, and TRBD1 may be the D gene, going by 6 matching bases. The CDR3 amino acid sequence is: CATGQKANYGYTF. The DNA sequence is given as TGTGCCACGGGACAAAAAGCTAACTATGGCTACACCTTC.